A selection of T cell receptor beta chains follows, all from one sample in a study of cytomegalovirus exposure and HLA in healthy donors. Sequencing used immunoSEQ multiplex PCR; TCRdb keeps in-frame clones, though not all of them. The table lists about 260,000 clones, about 90% of them singletons. The specimen was PBMCs. Every receptor here comes from a woman aged 25 to 39 in good health and CMV-seronegative. Each CDR3 is given with its conserved first and last residue. A D gene is named only where the DNA matches it firmly. Size is omitted from some rows. Given values are once, few, many or a class for expanded clones.

d_call clone_size j_call v_call cdr3_nt cdr3_aa
TRBD2 - TRBJ2-1 TRBV29-1 TGCAGCGTTGAAGATCTAGGACTAGCGGGCTATGAGCAGTTCTTC CSVEDLGLAGYEQFF
TRBD2 few TRBJ2-7 TRBV18 TGTGCCAGCTCACCTGGCGGGAGGGCCTACGAGCAGTACTTC CASSPGGRAYEQYF
TRBD2 - TRBJ2-3 TRBV19 TGTGCCAGTAGTACGGGACTAGCGGGGATAGATACGCAGTATTTT CASSTGLAGIDTQYF
TRBD2 - TRBJ2-5 TRBV7-6 TGTGCCAGCAGCTCCGACGCCGGGGGGTTTGCCAGGGAGACCCAGTACTTC CASSSDAGGFARETQYF
TRBD2 - TRBJ2-3 TRBV10-3 TGTGCCATCAGTGATTGGGTGCAGCCAAGCGGGAGGGAGAAAACAGATACGCAGTATTTT CAISDWVQPSGREKTDTQYF
- - TRBJ2-6 TRBV4-3 TGCGCCAGCGCTCTTCAGGGGTCAGGGGCCAACGTCCTGACTTTC CASALQGSGANVLTF
TRBD2 - TRBJ2-1 TRBV11-2 TGTGCCAGCAGCTTAGGGCTAGCGGGAATCTACAATGAGCAGTTCTTC CASSLGLAGIYNEQFF
- - TRBJ2-2 TRBV28 TGTGCCAGCGGAAGGACAGACTTGAACACCGGGGAGCTGTTTTTT CASGRTDLNTGELFF
- - TRBJ2-5 TRBV9 TGTGCCAGCAGCGTAGAAGAGGAGACCCAGTACTTC CASSVEEETQYF
- - TRBJ2-6 TRBV5-6 TGTGCCAGCAGCACCGAGAGCTCTGGGGCCAACGTCCTGACTTTC CASSTESSGANVLTF
TRBD2 - TRBJ2-7 TRBV10-3 TGTGCCATCAGTGAGATGGTAGTAGCGGGTTACGAGCAGTACTTC CAISEMVVAGYEQYF
- - TRBJ1-2 TRBV15 TGTGCCACCGTTGCCCCGCCTAACTATGGCTACACCTTC CATVAPPNYGYTF
- - TRBJ1-1 TRBV27 TGTGCCAGCAGTTTATCGAGCTCGGGGAGAACTGAAGCTTTCTTT CASSLSSSGRTEAFF
- - TRBJ1-5 TRBV19 TGTGCCAGTAGTATTGAAGATCAGCCCCAGCATTTT CASSIEDQPQHF
- - TRBJ2-7 TRBV6-1 TGTGCCAGCAGTGAAGCAGCGGCCCCGTTCGCCTACGAGCAGTACTTC CASSEAAAPFAYEQYF
- - TRBJ1-4 TRBV6-5 TGTGCCAGCTGGGGGGCTCGGGATGAAAAACTGTTTTTT CASWGARDEKLFF
- - TRBJ2-7 TRBV18 TGTGCCAGCTCACCCGGGACAAAGAGCCTCCACGAGCAGTACTTC CASSPGTKSLHEQYF
- - TRBJ2-1 TRBV9 TGTGCCAGCAGCCCTCACCTAGAATTGGGGGAAGGGCAGTTCTTC CASSPHLELGEGQFF
TRBD1 - TRBJ1-1 TRBV27 TGTGCCAGCAGAGACAGGGGGCTAAAAATCACTGAAGCTTTCTTT CASRDRGLKITEAFF
TRBD1 - TRBJ2-1 TRBV7-6 TGTGCCAGCAGCTTTCAAGGGGGCAGCTACAATGAGCAGTTCTTC CASSFQGGSYNEQFF
- - TRBJ1-2 TRBV29-1 TGCAGCGTTGGAATTCCAGGCCCGGCTAACTATGGCTACACCTTC CSVGIPGPANYGYTF
- - TRBJ2-7 TRBV11-2 TGTGCCAGCAGCTCCGGACTCAATTGGGTCTACGAGCAGTACTTC CASSSGLNWVYEQYF
TRBD1 - TRBJ1-5 TRBV25-1 TGTGCCAGCCAGGGGGGCACCCACAATCAGCCCCAGCATTTT CASQGGTHNQPQHF
TRBD2 - TRBJ2-1 TRBV4-2 TGTGCCAGCAGCCAAATAGCGGGAGCCCCAAACAATGAGCAGTTCTTC CASSQIAGAPNNEQFF
TRBD1 - TRBJ2-7 TRBV28 TGTGCCAGCAGTTTGGCCCCGACAGGGGACCTTGCCGAGCAGTACTTC CASSLAPTGDLAEQYF
TRBD1 - TRBJ2-7 TRBV11-2 TGTGCCAGCAGCATCCGGACAGGGGGTTTAACCTACGAGCAGTACTTC CASSIRTGGLTYEQYF
TRBD1 - TRBJ2-7 TRBV19 TGTGCCAGTAGTATGGGATCAGGGGGCTCCTACGAGCAGTACTTC CASSMGSGGSYEQYF
TRBD1 - TRBJ1-3 TRBV29-1 TGCAGCGGGAAGACAGGGGCTGGAAACACCATATATTTT CSGKTGAGNTIYF
- - TRBJ1-1 TRBV19 TGTGCCAGTAGATGGGGGTCCAAAGGAAACACTGAAGCTTTCTTT CASRWGSKGNTEAFF
- - TRBJ1-3 TRBV27 TGTGCCAGCAGTTTATCGAGGGTAGCTGGAAACACCATATATTTT CASSLSRVAGNTIYF
TRBD2 - TRBJ2-2 TRBV2 TGTGCCAGCAGTATGGGGCTAGCGGGAGAGAGCAGGGCCGGGGAGCTGTTTTTT CASSMGLAGESRAGELFF
TRBD2 - TRBJ2-2 TRBV27 TGTGCCAGCAGTACCTACCGGGACTACGGCACCGGGGAGCTGTTTTTT CASSTYRDYGTGELFF
TRBD2 once TRBJ2-3 TRBV9 TGTGCCAGCAGCGTCCAAGCGGGAGGCTACACAGATACGCAGTATTTT CASSVQAGGYTDTQYF
- - TRBJ2-3 TRBV7-9 TGTGCCAGCAGCGGCACGGGGCTTCGATTTAGCACAGATACGCAGTATTTT CASSGTGLRFSTDTQYF
- - TRBJ2-7 TRBV5-1 TGCGCCAGCAGCTTCGACGGGGAAGAATATGAGCAGTACTTC CASSFDGEEYEQYF
- - TRBJ2-1 TRBV28 TGTGCCAGCAGTCGACGAGGCAATGAGCAGTTCTTC CASSRRGNEQFF
TRBD2 - TRBJ2-7 TRBV29-1 TGCAGCGCCTCCCCGGTAGCGGGAGAAAAATTGAGTCGACGCGAGCAGTACTTC CSASPVAGEKLSRREQYF
TRBD1 - TRBJ2-7 TRBV6-6 TGTGCCAGCAGAAAGACAGGGCGGACCTACGAGCAGTACTTC CASRKTGRTYEQYF
- once TRBJ1-3 TRBV5-1 TGCGCCAGCAAGTGGGCAGGGCCGAATTATTCCTCTGGAAACACCATATATTTT CASKWAGPNYSSGNTIYF
TRBD2 - TRBJ2-1 TRBV9 TGTGCCAGCAGCGTCGGTATTGGGGGACTAGCGCGTTTAAGCTCCTACAATGAGCAGTTCTTC CASSVGIGGLARLSSYNEQFF
TRBD1 - TRBJ2-7 TRBV11-2 TGTGCCAGCAGCCGAGCCGGGACAGGGGTTGTAGACGAGCAGTACTTC CASSRAGTGVVDEQYF
- - TRBJ2-1 TRBV6-1 TGTGCCAGCAGTGAAGGATTCTACTCCTACAATGAGCAGTTCTTC CASSEGFYSYNEQFF
TRBD1 once TRBJ2-2 TRBV6-5 TGTGCCAGCAGTAACCAACAGGGGCCCGGGGAGCTGTTTTTT CASSNQQGPGELFF